The T cell receptor beta chain described here comes from a study of cytomegalovirus exposure and HLA in healthy donors. With 60 Vbeta and 13 Jbeta primers, the PCR was carried out. Clones were read by immunoSEQ multiplex PCR, and TCRdb kept only the in-frame ones, dropping some. Here the sample spans around 55,000 clones, about three quarters being singletons. Comment on this clone: This same CDR3 is encoded by further DNA sequences in the sample.

CDR3 length: 17 residues. The germline CDR1 and CDR2 sequences are LGHNA and YNFKEQ. V lost 3 bases, J lost 3 bases, and 5 bases stayed unmatched. The clonotype was recovered from a female donor in good health and CMV-seronegative. The sample consisted of PBMCs. The chain combines TRBV4-2 with TRBJ2-2; the match to TRBD2 covers 12 bases. CDR3 loop: CASSQTRTSGDTGELFF. In DNA form, the CDR3 reads TGTGCCAGCAGCCAGACGCGGACTAGCGGGGACACCGGGGAGCTGTTTTTT.